The next 13 T cell receptor beta chains were all read from a single sample in a study of T cells in localized non-small cell lung cancer. The table came from immunoSEQ multiplex PCR; TCRdb's copy has only in-frame clones and leaves some out. The table shows tens of thousands of clones, with approximately 87% occurring only once. Specimen: peripheral blood, collected before any cancer treatment. Receptors were obtained from a woman aged 35 to 70 with stage I lung adenocarcinoma.

V is TRBV19 and J is TRBJ1-1; D unclear. This CDR3 is 15 amino acids long. Per germline, CDR1 LNHDA and CDR2 SQIVND (reference sequence). Deletions cut 0 bases from V and 0 bases from J, with 8 bases between. The CDR3 coding sequence is TGTGCCAGTAGTATAGATCTGGAGGTGAACACTGAAGCTTTCTTT. This gives the protein CASSIDLEVNTEAFF.

The rearrangement uses TRBV7-2 and TRBJ2-1, with a possible D match to TRBD2 (7 bases). Germline assignment: CDR1 SGHTA and CDR2 FQGNSA. The ends were cut back, 6 bases at V and 8 bases at J, with 17 bases in the middle. The CDR3 has 14 amino acids. In DNA, the CDR3 is TGTGCCAGCAGTCAAGGGGGGGCAGTGGATGAGCAGTTCTTC. Encoded protein: CASSQGGAVDEQFF.

The J gene is TRBJ2-1, the V gene TRBV28; 12 bases match TRBD2. The length of the CDR3 is 15 residues. V was pared by 6 bases and J by 10 bases, with 10 bases of the junction left unmatched. Germline V gene lookup returns CDR1 MDHEN and CDR2 SYDVKM. Here the CDR3 reads CASSQTSGSRWEQFF. CDR3 bases: TGTGCCAGCAGCCAGACTAGCGGGAGCCGATGGGAGCAGTTCTTC. Together with reference TRBV28 and TRBJ2-1, the CDR3 gives the full variable domain: DVKVTQSSRYLVKRTGEKVFLECVQDMDHENMFWYRQDPGLGLRLIYFSYDVKMKEKGDIPEGYSVSREKKERFSLILESASTNQTSMYLCASSQTSGSRWEQFFGPGTRLTVL.

In this sample, this clone turned up a few times. The chain joins TRBV5-1 to TRBJ1-1, with 9 bases lining up with TRBD1. V lost 1 base and J lost 10; bases outside the gene matches: 5. The CDR3 has 13 residues. Germline CDR1 and CDR2: SGHRS and YFSETQ. The CDR3 loop reads CASSLQDRGSAFF. The CDR3 nucleotides are TGCGCCAGCAGCTTGCAGGACAGGGGCTCAGCTTTCTTT.

V is TRBV7-2 and J is TRBJ2-3; 10 nucleotides line up with TRBD2. V trimming: 3 bases; J trimming: 9 bases; junction bases outside the gene matches: 9. Germline values: CDR1 SGHTA, CDR2 FQGNSA. This CDR3 contains 15 residues. Here the CDR3 reads CASSFQAGGRETQYF. The CDR3 nucleotides are TGTGCCAGCAGCTTTCAAGCGGGGGGGAGAGAGACGCAGTATTTT.

The J gene is TRBJ1-2, the V gene TRBV6-7, with 11 bases identical to TRBD1. TRBV6-7 qualifies as an ORF whose function is uncertain. The CDR3 has 13 amino acids. The J segment lost 6 bases and the V segment lost 6 bases, leaving 3 bases of the junction unmatched. The CDR3 protein is CASRMGQGDGYTF. The CDR3 DNA reads TGTGCCAGCAGGATGGGACAGGGGGATGGCTACACCTTC.

CDR3 DNA: TGTAGCGGCCATGAGCAGTTCTTC. It translates to CSGHEQFF. The rearrangement joins TRBV19 to TRBJ2-1, with TRBD2 as a possible D gene (5 bases). CDR3 length: 8 amino acids. Germline CDR1 is LNHDA and CDR2 is SQIVND (reference sequence).

The gene calls are TRBV28 and TRBJ1-4, with D unresolved. This CDR3 spans 12 amino acids. The V gene's germline CDR1 is MDHEN and CDR2 SYDVKM. Trimming took 6 bases from V and 8 from J, leaving 10 bases between them. The CDR3, as DNA: TGTGCCAGCAGAACCACGGTGGAAAAACTGTTTTTT. Translated, it gives CASRTTVEKLFF.

This chain joins TRBV6-5 and TRBJ2-7; D gene ambiguous. CDR1 is MNHEY, CDR2 SVGAGI, per germline. There are 11 residues in the CDR3. Trimming stripped 5 bases from V and 4 bases from J, with 6 bases between. CDR3 nucleotides: TGTGCCAGCAGTGTCCTGTACGAGCAGTACTTC. Residues: CASSVLYEQYF.

The rearrangement links TRBV2 to TRBJ1-1; weak D call: TRBD1 (5 bases). Trimming removed 5 bases at V and 0 bases at J, with 16 bases between. CDR1 and CDR2 (germline): SNHLY, FYNNEI. CDR3 length equals 16 residues. CDR3 in DNA: TGTGCCAGCAGTCCGCAGGACACAATATTGAACACTGAAGCTTTCTTT. It translates to CASSPQDTILNTEAFF.

As DNA, the CDR3 is TGCGCCAGCAGTGAGACGGACCGGAGCACAGATACGCAGTATTTT. Translated, it gives CASSETDRSTDTQYF. The V gene is TRBV10-1, the J gene TRBJ2-3; no clear D gene. V was clipped by 2 bases and J by 0 bases, with 9 bases between them. This CDR3 region has 15 residues. Germline V gene sequence: CDR1 WNHNN, CDR2 SYGVQD (reference sequence).

This clone was found a few times. The V and J genes are TRBV30 and TRBJ2-7; TRBD1 agrees at 7 bases. Per the germline V gene, CDR1 is GTSNPN and CDR2 is SVGIG (reference sequence). V trimming: 1 base; J trimming: 2 bases; junction bases outside the gene matches: 8. The CDR3 covers 15 residues. The CDR3 spells CAWSGQGENPYEQYF. In DNA form, the CDR3 reads TGTGCCTGGAGTGGCCAGGGGGAGAACCCCTACGAGCAGTACTTC.

The V gene is TRBV29-1, the J gene TRBJ1-2; perhaps TRBD1 as D (6 bases). V was clipped by 6 bases and J by 4 bases, with 15 bases between them. This CDR3 comprises 13 residues. Germline V gene lookup returns CDR1 SQVTM and CDR2 ANQGSEA. DNA of the CDR3: TGCAGCGTCTTGGCCCAGGGGTTCTATGGCTACACCTTC. Residues: CSVLAQGFYGYTF.